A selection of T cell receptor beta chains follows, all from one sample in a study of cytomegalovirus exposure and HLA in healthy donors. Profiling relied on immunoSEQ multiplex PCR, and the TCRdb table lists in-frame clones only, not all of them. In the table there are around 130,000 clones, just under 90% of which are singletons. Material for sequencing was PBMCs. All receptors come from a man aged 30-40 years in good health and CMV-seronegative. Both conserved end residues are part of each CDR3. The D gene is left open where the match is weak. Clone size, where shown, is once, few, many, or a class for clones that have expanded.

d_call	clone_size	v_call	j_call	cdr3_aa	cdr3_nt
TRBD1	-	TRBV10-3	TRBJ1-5	CAISAGQGNPQHF	TGTGCCATCAGTGCGGGACAGGGGAACCCCCAGCATTTT
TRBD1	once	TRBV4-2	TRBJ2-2	CASSHRDRHTGELFF	TGTGCCAGCAGCCACCGGGACAGACACACCGGGGAGCTGTTTTTT
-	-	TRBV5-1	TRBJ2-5	CASSSTVFQETQYF	TGCGCCAGCAGCTCGACAGTTTTCCAAGAGACCCAGTACTTC
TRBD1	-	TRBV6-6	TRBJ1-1	CASSYQGGSSEAFF	TGTGCCAGCAGTTACCAAGGGGGCTCGAGTGAAGCTTTCTTT
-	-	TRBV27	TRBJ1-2	CASSLQGENYGYTF	TGTGCCAGCAGTTTACAGGGCGAGAACTATGGCTACACCTTC
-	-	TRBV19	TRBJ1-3	CASSIGGFGNTIYF	TGTGCCAGTAGTATCGGAGGGTTTGGAAACACCATATATTTT
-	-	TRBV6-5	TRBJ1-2	CASRRDGNNYGYTF	TGTGCCAGCAGGCGGGACGGAAATAACTATGGCTACACCTTC
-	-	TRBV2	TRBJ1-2	CASNLNYGYTF	TGTGCCAGCAACTTAAACTATGGCTACACCTTC
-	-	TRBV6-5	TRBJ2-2	CASSYFPQTGELFF	TGTGCCAGCAGTTACTTCCCACAGACCGGGGAGCTGTTTTTT
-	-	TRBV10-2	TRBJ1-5	CASRRGSYLNQPQHF	TGCGCCAGCAGGAGGGGGTCGTACCTCAACCAGCCCCAGCATTTT
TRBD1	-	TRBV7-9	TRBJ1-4	CASTDYRGGEKLFF	TGTGCCAGCACCGATTACAGGGGTGGGGAAAAACTGTTTTTT
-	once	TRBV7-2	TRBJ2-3	CASSSPTSVTDTQYF	TGTGCCAGCAGCTCCCCGACTTCGGTCACAGATACGCAGTATTTT
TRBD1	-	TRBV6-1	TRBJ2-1	CASSGTGVDQFF	TGTGCCAGCAGTGGGACAGGGGTGGACCAGTTCTTC
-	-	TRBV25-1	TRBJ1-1	CASTPQVGETEAFF	TGTGCCAGCACCCCCCAGGTGGGAGAGACTGAAGCTTTCTTT
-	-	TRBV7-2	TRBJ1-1	CASSVSVNTEAFF	TGTGCCAGCAGCGTTAGTGTGAACACTGAAGCTTTCTTT
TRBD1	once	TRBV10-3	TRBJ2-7	CAISSTGLDVEQYF	TGTGCCATCAGTTCGACAGGGCTAGACGTCGAGCAGTACTTC
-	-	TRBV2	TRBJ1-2	CASRWENYGYTF	TGTGCCAGCCGCTGGGAGAACTATGGCTACACCTTC
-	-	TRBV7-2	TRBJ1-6	CASSPPGYNSPLHF	TGTGCCAGCAGCCCCCCAGGGTATAATTCACCCCTCCACTTT
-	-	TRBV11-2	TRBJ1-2	CASSLVGPRGSGANYGYTF	TGTGCCAGCAGCTTAGTTGGACCAAGGGGTTCGGGAGCTAACTATGGCTACACCTTC
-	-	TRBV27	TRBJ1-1	CASSPQRGGTEAFF	TGTGCCAGCAGTCCACAAAGGGGGGGCACTGAAGCTTTCTTT
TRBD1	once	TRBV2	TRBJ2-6	CASIGLRGRGSNVLTF	TGTGCCAGCATAGGCCTGAGGGGCAGGGGGAGCAACGTCCTGACTTTC
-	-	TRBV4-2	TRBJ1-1	CASSHERQNTEAFF	TGTGCCAGCAGCCACGAAAGACAGAACACTGAAGCTTTCTTT
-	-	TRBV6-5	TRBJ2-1	CASRGEYNRNEQFF	TGTGCCAGCAGGGGAGAGTATAATCGCAATGAGCAGTTCTTC
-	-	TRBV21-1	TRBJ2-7	CASSNPVYEQYF	TGTGCCAGCAGCAATCCCGTCTACGAGCAGTACTTC
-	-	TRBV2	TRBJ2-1	CASSDSSVAAGLFFNEQFF	TGTGCCAGCAGTGACTCGTCGGTGGCGGCAGGGCTTTTCTTCAATGAGCAGTTCTTC
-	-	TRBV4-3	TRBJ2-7	CASSSEAGIYEQYF	TGCGCCAGCAGCTCAGAGGCAGGGATCTACGAGCAGTACTTC
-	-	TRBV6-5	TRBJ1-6	CASSYEQGNSPLHF	TGTGCCAGCAGTTACGAACAGGGTAATTCACCCCTCCACTTT
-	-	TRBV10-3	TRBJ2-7	CAISEGDSLSYEQYF	TGTGCCATCAGTGAGGGAGACAGCCTCTCCTACGAGCAGTACTTC
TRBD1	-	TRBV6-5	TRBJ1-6	CASSLTGGNSPLHF	TGTGCCAGCAGTTTGACAGGGGGGAATTCACCCCTCCACTTT